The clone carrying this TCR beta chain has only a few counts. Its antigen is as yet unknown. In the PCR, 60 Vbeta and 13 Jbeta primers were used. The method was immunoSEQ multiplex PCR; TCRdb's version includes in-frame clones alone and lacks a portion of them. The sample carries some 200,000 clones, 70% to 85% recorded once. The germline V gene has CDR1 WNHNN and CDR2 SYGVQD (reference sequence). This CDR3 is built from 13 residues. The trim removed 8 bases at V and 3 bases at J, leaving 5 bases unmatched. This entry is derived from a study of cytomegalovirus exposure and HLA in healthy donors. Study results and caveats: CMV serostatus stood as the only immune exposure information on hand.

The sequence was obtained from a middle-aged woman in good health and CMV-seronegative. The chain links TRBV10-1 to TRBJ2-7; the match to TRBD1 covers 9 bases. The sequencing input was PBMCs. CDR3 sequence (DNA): TGCGCCAGCGGGAGGGACAGGGTCTACGAGCAGTACTTC. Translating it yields CASGRDRVYEQYF.